This T cell receptor (beta chain) came from a study of blood T cell repertoires in COVID-19. Membership in each cohort depended on participant-reported clinical history. Profiling relied on immunoSEQ multiplex PCR, and the TCRdb table lists in-frame clones only, not all of them. The sample has about 200,000 clones; roughly nine tenths are singletons. Germline V lookup: CDR1 SEHNR, CDR2 FQNEAQ (reference sequence). V gave up 1 base and J gave up 12 bases, with 10 bases separating them. The CDR3 sequence is 12 residues long. Specimen: PBMCs or T cells enriched from blood (not recorded which). The chain carries TRBV7-9 and TRBJ2-1; unclear D gene. This TCR derives from a woman between 35 and 50 years old with acute COVID-19. As DNA, the CDR3 is TGTGCCAGCAGCTTAGATGTGAGGTCGCAGTTCTTC. The encoded protein is CASSLDVRSQFF.